Detailed here is one TCR beta chain. Its antigen is not known. This specimen belongs to a study of T cell repertoires in cytomegalovirus infection. Overall study context: Public TCR beta signatures were indicative of both CMV infection and a matching HLA type. Whole-study results and caveats: Clonotypes of TCR beta that were HLA-C-restricted and CMV-specific dominated the ex vivo response. Cumulative frequency (of public TCR beta family members) identified carriers of CMV plus the relevant HLA.

TCRdb called the reads again in MiXCR, with one record for every CDR3 protein. The repertoire holds approximately 500,000 distinct CDR3 sequences, about 11% seen once, with about 10% in the top ten. Sequenced input: PBMCs. The TCR comes from a human donor in good health (CMV status not recorded). Some clones in this sample may be carry-over from other donors' samples.

The CDR3 coding sequence is TGTGCCAGCTCACGCGACAGCGGGGGCACTGAAGCTTTCTTT. It is translated as CASSRDSGGTEAFF. V and J are TRBV18 and TRBJ1-1; maybe TRBD1 (5 bases). V was shortened by 4 bases and J by 4 bases, with 13 bases between the two germline ends. The CDR3 is 14 residues long. Germline values: CDR1 KGHSH, CDR2 LQKENI.